A single T cell receptor (beta chain) is shown here with its context. This clonotype was counted a few times. Its cognate antigen has yet to be identified. Base qualities are not recorded, but no much larger clone differs from it by a single base. mRNA, which captures expressed receptors, was used instead of genomic DNA for quantification of TCRbeta repertoires. Leukocytes from the buffy coat were collected into Trizol, and RNA was extracted using the Direct-zol RNA MiniPrep Plus kit with no cell sorting. EDTA blood tubes were centrifuged immediately at 4°C to separate plasma, buffy coat and red blood cells. Library preparation was by PCR. Sequenced on an Illumina MiSeq. cDNA was synthesized with SMARTScribe reverse transcriptase and a 5' template-switch oligo that added a universal priming site. A 12-nucleotide random unique molecular identifier (UMI) was carried by the template-switch oligo, and each cDNA molecule was tagged with this UMI. During reverse transcription, chain-specific reverse primers targeted TCRbeta transcripts. Leftover template-switch adapters were removed by uracil DNA glycosylase treatment, and cDNA was purified using a Qiagen MinElute kit. The first PCR ran for 20 to 25 cycles with KAPA HiFi HotStart ReadyMix and step-out primers, divided among four 50 microliter reactions. Products of the first-round PCR were gel-purified before additional amplification. Illumina Nextera adapters were attached in a second PCR of 7 to 9 cycles, and the libraries were then purified and pooled. A 50-nucleotide 5' read captured the UMI barcode for each TCRbeta molecule. Per the source publication's procedure: The MIGEC toolkit was used to group reads by UMI into consensus reads. PEAR was used to merge forward and reverse consensus reads into final reads. Identical UMI-sequence pairs shared across libraries were treated as cross-sample contamination and removed by a custom decontamination script. MIGMAP, a wrapper around IgBLAST, was used to carry out V(D)J assignment and CDR3 extraction. A TCR clonotype was defined as sharing the same V gene, J gene and CDR3 amino acid sequence, and CDR1 and CDR2 were not sequenced. TCRdb cleaned the public reads at Q25 with fastp, built clones with MiXCR and kept in-frame beta chains. A single entry per CDR3 protein holds the most common genes and DNA from its merged rows. TCRdb, not the original authors, processed these V and J calls. A total of around 3,500 distinct CDR3 sequences appear in this sample, roughly 56% of them only once. About 26% of the sample lies in the top ten.

This sample was taken from a study of robustness of blood B and T cell sequencing (dated by TCRdb to 2016 to 2018). Regarding the study in general: The study was designed to determine how much peripheral blood is required to reliably characterize an individual's TCRbeta and IgG repertoires. In each of the approximately 10 independently drawn blood samples, TCRbeta and IgG repertoires were quantified. Two replicate TCRbeta cDNA libraries were prepared from one shared RNA pool from a single 10 ml draw, serving as technical replicates. What the authors observed across the whole study: No improvement in the overlap of rare TCRbeta clonotypes was observed when tubes were pooled, implying that much larger blood volumes would be needed for rare TCRbeta clonotypes to be captured. Because EDTA tubes had to be fractionated immediately, the use of EDTA tubes in multi-site collections was limited. Every single 10 ml sample contained the 1,000 most abundant TCRbeta clonotypes from the pooled draws. Coverage of the top 10,000 TCRbeta clonotypes approached saturation when 3 or 4 tubes (about 27-40 ml blood) were combined. A full plateau was not reached by TCRbeta rarefaction curves, suggesting under-sequencing or many low-abundance clonotypes. When technical replicate libraries were compared, about 96% of the top 10,000 TCRbeta clonotypes in one library also turned up in the other. Evidence of cross-contamination, likely from batch processing, showed up in one pair of TCRbeta libraries, so the UMI-sequence pairs shared by that pair of libraries were removed.

V sheds 2 bases and J sheds 1 base, leaving 5 bases between their ends. CDR1 is given as SGHVT and CDR2 as SQSDAQ, both from the germline V gene. The CDR3 goes from the cysteine to the phenylalanine over 13 residues. Just the 39-base CDR3 DNA is kept, in frame starting at base 1. The rearranged segments are TRBV7-4 and TRBJ1-1; no D gene is confidently identified. This TCR was sampled from a human donor in good health. The sample comprised peripheral blood. CDR3 reads: CASSLRGNTEAFF. The sequenced DNA is TGTGCCAGCAGCTTACGGGGGAACACTGAAGCTTTCTTT.